This passage covers 17 T cell receptor beta chains from one sample sequenced in a study of T cell responses to AZD1222 COVID-19 vaccine. Assay: immunoSEQ multiplex PCR; the TCRdb copy retains only in-frame clones and omits some. The data show around 190,000 clones, roughly nine tenths seen once. The sequenced sample was peripheral blood, obtained 28 days after the second AZD1222 dose. The receptors were gathered from an adult who received the AZD1222 COVID-19 vaccine.

The V gene is TRBV10-2, the J gene TRBJ1-5, with 8 bases identical to TRBD1. CDR1 WSHSY and CDR2 SAAADI come from the germline V gene. This CDR3 region has 14 residues. The junction had 6 bases not matched to a gene; V was cut back by 5 bases and J by 6 bases. The CDR3 coding sequence is TGCGCCAGCAGTACCATCGACAGGGGTCAGCCCCAGCATTTT. It encodes CASSTIDRGQPQHF.

The chain couples TRBV7-8 to TRBJ2-3; D gene uncertain. The CDR3 extends over 12 amino acids. CDR1 is SGHVS, CDR2 FQNEAQ, per germline. V lost 8 bases, J lost 0 bases, and 6 bases lay in between. CDR3 nucleotides: TGTGCCAGCCGCCTTAGCACAGATACGCAGTATTTT. It encodes CASRLSTDTQYF.

The chain combines TRBV5-1 with TRBJ1-6; TRBD1 aligns across 7 bases. This CDR3 comprises 16 residues. From germline, CDR1 is SGHRS and CDR2 YFSETQ. J gave up 1 base and V 5 bases, and 6 bases lay outside the gene matches. The CDR3 DNA reads TGCGCCAGCAGGGAGACAGGGAGGTCCTATAATTCACCCCTCCACTTT. Protein product: CASRETGRSYNSPLHF.

The chain couples TRBV19 to TRBJ2-7; D not certain. This CDR3 contains 13 residues. V was cut by 6 bases and J by 5 bases, with 14 bases left in between. The germline gives CDR1 LNHDA, CDR2 SQIVND (reference sequence). The CDR3 nucleotides read TGTGCCAGTAGCCTTGAAGGCAGAGACGAGCAGTACTTC. Translated, it gives CASSLEGRDEQYF.

The chain uses TRBV10-1 and TRBJ2-3; D tentatively fits TRBD1 or TRBD2 (5 bases each). The CDR3 is 15 amino acids. Germline lookup yields CDR1 WNHNN and CDR2 SYGVQD (reference sequence). V was pared by 4 bases and J by 4 bases, with 15 bases between. CDR3 sequence reads: CASSGDDEGADTQYF. In DNA, the CDR3 is TGCGCCAGCAGTGGGGACGACGAGGGTGCAGATACGCAGTATTTT.

The chain is built from TRBV18 and TRBJ1-6; D might be TRBD1 (6 bases). Trimming removed 6 bases from V and 6 bases from J, with 21 bases in between. Per the germline V gene, CDR1 is KGHSH and CDR2 is LQKENI. The CDR3 covers 17 residues. CDR3 nucleotides: TGTGCCAGCTCCCCTTTGGGCAGGGGCGCCGGTAATTCACCCCTCCACTTT. Translated, it gives CASSPLGRGAGNSPLHF.

This clone was counted a single time. The rearrangement joins TRBV7-9 to TRBJ2-3; D is ambiguous. The CDR3 has 14 residues. V was pared by 2 bases and J by 2 bases, with 8 bases between. Germline values: CDR1 SEHNR, CDR2 FQNEAQ (reference sequence). The CDR3 DNA reads as TGTGCCAGCAGCTTAATATACTCCACAGATACGCAGTATTTT. Its protein product is CASSLIYSTDTQYF.

J is TRBJ1-1 and V is TRBV15; D gene unclear. Between the trimmed V and J ends, which lost 6 bases and 8 bases, there was a span of 22 bases. Germline V CDR1 and CDR2: LNHNV, YYDKDF (reference sequence). The CDR3 consists of 15 residues. The CDR3 nucleotides are TGTGCCACCAGACCTCACCATCAGGCGTCCAGGGAAGCTTTCTTT. It encodes CATRPHHQASREAFF.

This chain connects TRBV7-8 to TRBJ2-7; D might be TRBD1 (5 bases). Trimming pared 0 bases from V and 5 bases from J, leaving 14 bases between. Germline CDR1 SGHVS, CDR2 FQNEAQ. This CDR3 region has 15 residues. The CDR3 DNA reads as TGTGCCAGCAGCTTAGCAGGGCAGGGCATCCACGAGCAGTACTTC. Amino acids: CASSLAGQGIHEQYF.

The J gene is TRBJ1-2, the V gene TRBV29-1; D gene uncertain. The CDR3 consists of 12 residues. Germline V gene sequence: CDR1 SQVTM, CDR2 ANQGSEA. V lost 3 bases, J lost 8 bases, and 13 bases lay in between. The CDR3 sequence is CSVERPDRGYTF. The CDR3 DNA reads TGCAGCGTTGAGAGGCCAGACCGAGGCTACACCTTC.

The chain uses TRBV6-5 and TRBJ1-4; maybe TRBD1 (6 bases). V lost 5 bases and J lost 1, with 11 bases in between. Germline V gene data show CDR1 as MNHEY and CDR2 as SVGAGI. There are 15 residues in the CDR3. DNA of the CDR3: TGTGCCAGCAGTAACCGACAGGAAACTAATGAAAAACTGTTTTTT. Protein sequence: CASSNRQETNEKLFF.

The chain uses TRBV19 and TRBJ1-5; perhaps TRBD1 as D (5 bases). CDR1 is LNHDA and CDR2 is SQIVND in the germline V gene (reference sequence). This CDR3 contains 16 residues. The V gene lost 0 bases and the J gene lost 7 bases, with 16 bases spanning the gap. The CDR3, as DNA: TGTGCCAGTAGTATAGAGTGGGACCTGACGAACCAGCCCCAGCATTTT. Protein product: CASSIEWDLTNQPQHF.

The rearrangement joins TRBV7-9 to TRBJ1-1; D may be TRBD1 (6 bases). The CDR3 has 13 residues. Trimming left V 5 bases short and J 9 bases short, with 16 bases between. Germline CDR1 SEHNR, CDR2 FQNEAQ (reference sequence). For the CDR3, the DNA is TGTGCCAGCAGCCGGACGGACAGTAGCAAAGCTTTCTTT. Its translation: CASSRTDSSKAFF.

The count of this clone is one. CDR3 DNA sequence: TGCGCCAGCAGCCAGGGAAGCCGGGAGTCAGATACGCAGTATTTT. Translated: CASSQGSRESDTQYF. The chain joins TRBV4-1 to TRBJ2-3, with D possibly matching TRBD2 (6 bases). Germline V lookup: CDR1 MGHRA, CDR2 YSYEKL. The ends were cut back, 3 bases at V and 4 bases at J, with 14 bases in the middle. The CDR3 extends over 15 amino acids.

This clone was detected only once. The chain carries TRBV18 and TRBJ2-1; unclear D gene. V was trimmed by 0 bases and J by 8 bases, leaving 8 bases between them. The CDR3 has 13 residues. Germline V gene lookup returns CDR1 KGHSH and CDR2 LQKENI. CDR3 loop: CASSPPSWDEQFF. In DNA, the CDR3 is TGTGCCAGCTCACCACCCAGCTGGGATGAGCAGTTCTTC.

V usage is TRBV5-1 and J usage is TRBJ2-5, with 7 bases aligning to TRBD1. Germline CDR1 and CDR2: SGHRS and YFSETQ. The trim removed 4 bases at V and 0 bases at J, leaving 9 bases unmatched. This CDR3 is built from 16 residues. Written as DNA, the CDR3 is TGCGCCAGCAGCCCTGGGGGACAGCTGTACCAAGAGACCCAGTACTTC. This codes for CASSPGGQLYQETQYF.

The CDR3 protein is CATSRAGQAGGYTF. As DNA, the CDR3 is TGTGCCACCAGCAGAGCCGGACAGGCTGGGGGCTACACCTTC. J is TRBJ1-2 and V is TRBV15; TRBD1 matches 7 bases. The CDR3 loop spans 14 amino acids. Germline trimming cut 1 base from V and 8 bases from J; bases unmatched to any gene: 7. Germline CDR1 reads LNHNV; CDR2 reads YYDKDF (reference sequence).